This passage covers 18 T cell receptor beta chains from one sample sequenced in a study of T-cell memory formation after mild COVID-19. Each CDR3 protein gets one entry after TCRdb re-called the 5' RACE reads with MiXCR. The repertoire includes about 270,000 distinct CDR3 sequences, 15% to 20% of them detected once, and approximately 25% sits in the top ten. Sequenced sample: PBMCs or a T cell subset sorted from them (not recorded which). These TCRs come from a man between 18 and 29 years old who had mild COVID-19 (a few samples of this study predate the infection). Cell type and time point are not known.

The chain is built from TRBV2 and TRBJ1-3; TRBD1 is a possible D gene (6 bases). Germline CDR1 SNHLY, CDR2 FYNNEI. V dropped 6 bases and J dropped 4 bases, with 13 bases sitting between them. This CDR3 is 14 amino acids long. The CDR3 DNA reads as TGTGCCAGCAGCCCAGGGGCGTACGGAAACACCATATATTTT. It translates to CASSPGAYGNTIYF.

The V gene is TRBV20-1, the J gene TRBJ2-5; a weak D match, TRBD2 (6 bases). The CDR3 sequence is 15 residues long. Germline V CDR1 and CDR2: DFQATT, SNEGSKA (reference sequence). Trimming shortened V by 1 base and J by 2 bases, and 14 bases separated the two germline ends. The CDR3 nucleotides are TGCAGTGCTAGAGTCGGGGGTTCGTGGCAAGAGACCCAGTACTTC. Translation gives CSARVGGSWQETQYF.

V is TRBV4-1 and J is TRBJ1-3; no firm D call. This CDR3 has 17 amino acids. Germline values: CDR1 MGHRA, CDR2 YSYEKL. V lost 1 base and J 3 bases, leaving 16 bases between the germline ends. CDR3 residues: CASSQVGRGGNGNTIYF. CDR3 DNA sequence: TGCGCCAGCAGCCAAGTTGGCCGTGGAGGGAATGGAAACACCATATATTTT.

The rearrangement links TRBV7-2 to TRBJ1-5, with D maybe TRBD1 (5 bases). CDR3 length: 13 amino acids. Trimming shortened V by 5 bases and J by 7 bases, and 12 bases separated the two germline ends. From germline, CDR1 is SGHTA and CDR2 FQGNSA. The CDR3 DNA follows: TGTGCCAGCAGCAGGGACGCGGGACAGCCCCAGCATTTT. Amino acids: CASSRDAGQPQHF.

This chain uses TRBV5-1 with TRBJ1-1; 7 nucleotides align to TRBD1. The CDR3 length is 15 residues. Looked up from germline, CDR1 is SGHRS and CDR2 is YFSETQ. V lost 1 base, J lost 1 base, and 4 bases stayed unmatched. The CDR3 DNA reads as TGCGCCAGCAGCTTGTTTGGACAGGAGAACACTGAAGCTTTCTTT. This codes for CASSLFGQENTEAFF.

CDR3 sequence reads: CASSSKRASVSGANVLTF. The CDR3 nucleotides read TGTGCCAGCAGTTCCAAGCGGGCTAGCGTGTCTGGGGCCAACGTCCTGACTTTC. This chain links TRBV28 with TRBJ2-6; TRBD2 is a possible D gene (6 bases). Germline V CDR1 and CDR2: MDHEN, SYDVKM. The CDR3 has 18 amino acids. V was trimmed by 4 bases and J by 1 base, leaving 17 bases between them.

The V call is TRBV12-3 or TRBV12-4, the J call TRBJ1-5; D unclear. The CDR3 is 12 amino acids. V was cut by 5 bases and J by 5 bases, with 7 bases left in between. The CDR3 DNA reads TGTGCCAGCAGTCCCGAGGATCAGCCCCAGCATTTT. Translated: CASSPEDQPQHF.

V and J are TRBV5-1 and TRBJ2-5; possibly TRBD1 or TRBD2 for D (7 bases each). The germline V gene encodes CDR1 SGHRS and CDR2 YFSETQ. The germline V and J ends were trimmed by 0 bases and 7 bases, with 19 bases remaining between them. The CDR3 has 16 amino acids. This CDR3 is CASSLAGGTVRGTQYF. For the CDR3, the DNA is TGCGCCAGCAGCTTGGCCGGGGGGACAGTGCGCGGGACCCAGTACTTC.

This clonotype was detected a few times. The rearrangement links TRBV18 to TRBJ1-4; D is unclear. This CDR3 is 13 amino acids long. The ends were cut back, 0 bases at V and 8 bases at J, with 7 bases in the middle. Per the germline V gene, CDR1 is KGHSH and CDR2 is LQKENI. CDR3 amino acids: CASSPPGGEKLFF. The CDR3 bases are TGTGCCAGCTCACCACCAGGAGGGGAAAAACTGTTTTTT.

This clonotype was seen a handful of times. V and J are TRBV4-2 and TRBJ2-5; maybe TRBD1 (5 bases). This CDR3 region has 15 residues. Trimming removed 0 bases at V and 4 bases at J, with 12 bases between. Germline assignment: CDR1 LGHNA and CDR2 YNFKEQ. The CDR3 is CASSQDGVGPETQYF. For the CDR3, the DNA is TGTGCCAGCAGCCAAGATGGCGTGGGGCCAGAGACCCAGTACTTC.

This clonotype was observed at least ten times. This chain links TRBV20-1 with TRBJ1-5, with D maybe TRBD1 (6 bases). Germline CDR1 DFQATT, CDR2 SNEGSKA (reference sequence). The V and J ends lost 1 base and 4 bases respectively, with 11 bases between them. The CDR3 totals 14 residues. The CDR3 sequence is CSARALQGNQPQHF. The CDR3 DNA reads TGCAGTGCTAGAGCCCTCCAGGGGAATCAGCCCCAGCATTTT.

V is TRBV20-1 and J is TRBJ1-1, with D perhaps TRBD1 (5 bases). This CDR3 is built from 13 residues. V dropped 6 bases and J dropped 8 bases, with 19 bases sitting between them. Germline loops: CDR1 DFQATT, CDR2 SNEGSKA (reference sequence). The CDR3 sequence: CSACGAARAEAFF. In DNA form, the CDR3 reads TGCAGTGCGTGCGGGGCGGCCAGGGCGGAAGCTTTCTTT.

The chain employs TRBV7-2 and TRBJ1-2; D gene uncertain. The germline gives CDR1 SGHTA, CDR2 FQGNSA. The CDR3 spans 15 residues. V dropped 7 bases and J dropped 8 bases, with 23 bases sitting between them. DNA for the CDR3: TGTGCCAGCACCAGTGGACCGTCAAGAAAGGGCGGCTACACCTTC. This gives the protein CASTSGPSRKGGYTF. Full variable domain (rest looked up from reference TRBV7-2 and TRBJ1-2): GAGVSQSPSNKVTEKGKDVELRCDPISGHTALYWYRQSLGQGLEFLIYFQGNSAPDKSGLPSDRFSAERTGGSVSTLTIQRTQQEDSAVYLCASTSGPSRKGGYTFGSGTRLTVV.

There are a few counts of this clonotype. The chain joins TRBV6-5 to TRBJ2-2; tentative D call: TRBD2 (5 bases). CDR3 length: 13 amino acids. Trimming cost V 7 bases and J 3 bases, with 9 bases left between them. Looked up from germline, CDR1 is MNHEY and CDR2 is SVGAGI. CDR3 sequence: CASKERYTGELFF. CDR3 nucleotide sequence: TGTGCCAGCAAGGAGCGGTACACCGGGGAGCTGTTTTTT.

This clonotype was counted ten times or more. The CDR3 nucleotides read TGTGCCAGTAGGAACACTGAAGCTTTCTTT. Its translation is CASRNTEAFF. This chain connects TRBV19 to TRBJ1-1; D ambiguous. V dropped 6 bases and J dropped 1 base, with 0 bases sitting between them. Germline V gene sequence: CDR1 LNHDA, CDR2 SQIVND (reference sequence). CDR3 length: 10 amino acids.

The J gene is TRBJ2-7, the V gene TRBV18, with unresolved D. The V and J ends lost 6 bases and 3 bases respectively, with 12 bases between them. Germline V gene lookup returns CDR1 KGHSH and CDR2 LQKENI. The CDR3 length is 13 residues. In nucleotides, the CDR3 is TGTGCCAGCTCCATCTCGGACCGCTACGAGCAGTACTTC. Its protein product is CASSISDRYEQYF.

This clonotype has a handful of counts. This sequence joins TRBV30 and TRBJ1-2, with TRBD1 as a possible D gene (5 bases). This CDR3 has 14 residues. From germline, CDR1 is GTSNPN and CDR2 SVGIG (reference sequence). V lost 7 bases and J lost 7, with 22 bases in between. Here the CDR3 reads CAFRGSVGPLGYTF. In nucleotides, the CDR3 is TGTGCCTTCCGAGGGTCCGTGGGGCCCCTTGGCTACACCTTC.

The rearrangement links TRBV6-2 or TRBV6-3 to TRBJ2-1; 14 bases line up with TRBD2. CDR1 and CDR2 from the germline V gene are MNHEY and SVGEGT. CDR3 size: 17 residues. Trimming at V came to 2 bases and at J to 2 bases, leaving 2 bases not matched to a gene. In DNA, the CDR3 is TGTGCCAGCAGTTACAGACTAGCGGGGGGGCCCTACAATGAGCAGTTCTTC. Protein sequence: CASSYRLAGGPYNEQFF.